One and the same sample provided the 21 T cell receptor beta chains below, sequenced in a study of tumor and adjacent non-tumor tissue in lung cancer. The library came from three nested PCR rounds adapted from ARM-PCR protocols. TCRdb passed the multiplex PCR reads through MiXCR, listing each CDR3 protein once. The sample holds about 85,000 distinct CDR3 sequences; around three fifths are singletons and the top ten take about 15%. The template was RNA from unsorted bulk tissue. Sequenced material: lung tumor tissue. The receptors here all came from a man aged 65 to 79 with non-small cell lung cancer.

This clonotype was counted ten times or more. The rearrangement joins TRBV5-6 to TRBJ2-3; D might be TRBD2 (5 bases). CDR1 is SGHDT and CDR2 is YYEEEE in the germline V gene. V gave up 1 base and J gave up 2 bases, with 11 bases separating them. CDR3 length: 15 amino acids. Written as DNA, the CDR3 is TGTGCCAGCAGCTTGCGACTACCGACCACAGATACGCAGTATTTT. It specifies CASSLRLPTTDTQYF. Using reference TRBV5-6 and TRBJ2-3 for the parts outside the CDR3, the full variable domain is DAGVTQSPTHLIKTRGQQVTLRCSPKSGHDTVSWYQQALGQGPQFIFQYYEEEERQRGNFPDRFSGHQFPNYSSELNVNALLLGDSALYLCASSLRLPTTDTQYFGPGTRLTVL.

The chain carries TRBV11-2 and TRBJ2-3; 9 bases map to TRBD1. Losses at the gene ends were 4 bases for V and 7 bases for J; bases not matched to a gene: 9. The CDR3 has 15 amino acids. The V gene's germline CDR1 is SGHAT and CDR2 FQNNGV. CDR3 region: CASSYRQGEANTQYF. The CDR3 DNA sequence: TGTGCCAGCAGCTACCGACAGGGGGAGGCAAATACGCAGTATTTT.

In the case of this clonotype: A junction boundary mismatches the germline segment, possibly from a read error. The chain combines TRBV18 with TRBJ2-1, with D possibly matching TRBD2 (7 bases). This CDR3 has 16 amino acids. CDR1 KGHSH and CDR2 LQKENI come from the germline V gene. In nucleotides, the CDR3 is TGTGCCAGCTCACCACGTCCGGGGGGCCTCTACGATGAGCAGTTCTTC. Its translation is CASSPRPGGLYDEQFF.

Worth noting for this clonotype: This may stem from a read error, because a much larger clone lies one nucleotide away. The chain couples TRBV29-1 to TRBJ1-1; 8 bases are a match to TRBD1. The V gene's germline CDR1 is SQVTM and CDR2 ANQGSEA. The CDR3 runs 12 residues. Trimming cost V 8 bases and J 4 bases; bases outside gene matches: 6. CDR3 region: CSMDRETTEAFF. The CDR3 DNA reads as TGCAGCATGGACAGGGAAACCACTGAAGCTTTCTTT.

In its sample, this clonotype was seen a few times. V and J are TRBV20-1 and TRBJ2-1; TRBD1 agrees at 10 bases. The CDR3 is 14 residues long. Trimming at V came to 6 bases and at J to 6 bases, leaving 8 bases not matched to a gene. Germline V lookup: CDR1 DFQATT, CDR2 SNEGSKA (reference sequence). CDR3 region: CSARTGGSINEQFF. CDR3 bases: TGCAGTGCCCGGACAGGGGGAAGCATCAATGAGCAGTTCTTC.

Only a few counts were recorded for this clonotype. This may stem from a read error, because a much larger clone lies one nucleotide away. The chain recombines TRBV29-1 with TRBJ2-7, with D maybe TRBD2 (7 bases). This CDR3 has 13 residues. Germline lookup yields CDR1 SQVTM and CDR2 ANQGSEA. V dropped 4 bases and J dropped 3 bases, with 13 bases sitting between them. The CDR3 sequence is CSVGGGVVYEQYF. The DNA of the CDR3 is TGCAGCGTTGGAGGGGGGGTAGTCTACGAGCAGTACTTC.

Note on this clonotype: One end of the junction does not line up with germline, which may come from a read error. The chain couples TRBV6-2 or TRBV6-3 to TRBJ2-2; D may be TRBD2 (6 bases). The CDR3 extends over 15 amino acids. Per germline, CDR1 MNHEY and CDR2 SVGEGT. Here the CDR3 reads CACSRLVGGTGELFF. CDR3 bases: TGTGCCTGCAGTCGACTAGTGGGGGGCACCGGGGAGCTGTTTTTT.

Notes on this clonotype: Just one base apart from a much larger clone, this may be a read error. The chain links TRBV20-1 to TRBJ1-5; a weak D match, TRBD1 (6 bases). The V end lost 4 bases, the J end lost 5 bases, and 15 bases lay between the germline ends. The CDR3 sequence is 14 residues long. Germline V gene sequence: CDR1 DFQATT, CDR2 SNEGSKA (reference sequence). CDR3 bases: TGCAGTGCTATAGCTACAGGGCGGGATCAGCCCCAGCATTTT. Protein: CSAIATGRDQPQHF.

This clonotype was picked up a small number of times. A much larger clonotype is one base distant, so this may be a read error. The rearrangement links TRBV30 to TRBJ1-1; 7 bases line up with TRBD1. This CDR3 region has 13 residues. In germline, CDR1 is GTSNPN, CDR2 SVGIG (reference sequence). V shed 8 bases, J shed 6 bases, and the junction held 12 bases outside the gene matches. The CDR3 DNA reads TGTGCCCGGTCGATGAGGGGGCACGCTGAAGCTTTCTTT. It codes for CARSMRGHAEAFF. The whole variable domain, remainder taken from reference TRBV30 and TRBJ1-1, is SQTIHQWPATLVQPVGSPLSLECTVEGTSNPNLYWYRQAAGRGLQLLFYSVGIGQISSEVPQNLSASRPQDRQFILSSKKLLLSDSGFYLCARSMRGHAEAFFGQGTRLTVV.

V gene TRBV30 combines with J gene TRBJ2-3; 7 nucleotides align to TRBD1. The germline V gene has CDR1 GTSNPN and CDR2 SVGIG (reference sequence). The ends lost 6 bases at V and 4 bases at J; junction bases unmatched: 13. The CDR3 extends over 15 amino acids. CDR3 region: CACRLMTGTPDTQYF. CDR3 bases: TGTGCCTGCCGGTTGATGACAGGGACGCCAGATACGCAGTATTTT.

Remarks on this clonotype: This clone may be a read error of a much larger clone one base away. Lacking the conserved final phenylalanine or tryptophan, this CDR3 likely reflects a read error. The chain carries TRBV5-6 and TRBJ2-2; D possibly corresponds to TRBD2 (6 bases). Germline V CDR1 and CDR2: SGHDT, YYEEEE. This CDR3 region has 15 residues. Trimming removed 4 bases at V and 1 base at J, with 11 bases between. In nucleotides, the CDR3 is TGTGCCAGCAGCCTCGGGACTTTGAACACCGGGGAGCTGTTTTGT. Translating gives CASSLGTLNTGELFC.

The count of this clonotype is one. A much larger clone is a single base away; this may be a read error. The conserved final phenylalanine or tryptophan is absent from the CDR3, which likely points to a read error. This rearrangement joins TRBV12-3 or TRBV12-4 to TRBJ1-1; TRBD1 is a possible D gene (6 bases). V dropped 2 bases and J dropped 3 bases, with 10 bases sitting between them. The CDR3 is 14 amino acids. The CDR3 here is CASSLRAGDTEAFI. The CDR3 DNA follows: TGTGCCAGCAGTTTAAGGGCAGGGGACACTGAAGCTTTCATT.

This sequence joins TRBV24-1 and TRBJ2-2; 8 nucleotides line up with TRBD1. Per the germline V gene, CDR1 is KGHDR and CDR2 is SFDVKD. After removal of 12 bases from V and 3 bases from J, the junction contained 2 bases not matched to a gene. The CDR3 has 12 amino acids. The chain's CDR3 is CASGQDTGELFF. The CDR3 coding sequence is TGTGCCTCGGGACAGGACACCGGGGAGCTGTTTTTT.

Comment on this clonotype: At one end the junction does not follow the germline gene, possibly because of a read error. The chain is built from TRBV11-2 and TRBJ2-1, with a weak D call TRBD1 (6 bases). The CDR3 spans 11 residues. Germline V CDR1 and CDR2: SGHAT, FQNNGV. CDR3: CASNLTGCQFF. The CDR3 DNA sequence: TGTGCCAGCAACTTAACAGGGTGTCAGTTCTTC.

This clonotype has a count of ten or more. V usage is TRBV5-4 and J usage is TRBJ2-5; D gene unclear. The germline V gene encodes CDR1 SGHNT and CDR2 YYREEE (reference sequence). The CDR3 extends over 14 amino acids. V shed 0 bases and J shed 5 bases, with 11 bases lying between them. CDR3 sequence reads: CASSLANIRETQYF. Here the CDR3 DNA reads TGTGCCAGCAGCTTGGCTAACATACGGGAGACCCAGTACTTC.

This clonotype was counted a few times. With a much larger clone just one base away, this may be a read error. The rearrangement links TRBV20-1 to TRBJ2-1, with D perhaps being TRBD1 or TRBD2 (5 bases each). The CDR3 runs 14 residues. V was trimmed by 6 bases and J by 9 bases, leaving 21 bases between them. Germline assignment: CDR1 DFQATT and CDR2 SNEGSKA (reference sequence). The CDR3 DNA sequence: TGCAGTGCAAAACCTCTCGGGACGGGTATTGAGCAGTTCTTC. Translating it yields CSAKPLGTGIEQFF.

This clonotype came up a few times. The rearrangement uses TRBV7-8 and TRBJ1-1, with 10 bases lining up with TRBD1. There are 15 residues in the CDR3. Germline assignment: CDR1 SGHVS and CDR2 FQNEAQ. V dropped 5 bases and J dropped 8; count of bases not matched to a gene: 11. The CDR3 nucleotides read TGTGCCAGCAGCAAAGGGACAGGGGTTTTCACCGAAGCTTTCTTT. Translating gives CASSKGTGVFTEAFF.

This clonotype has just a few counts. A single base separates this from a much larger clone, so it may be a read error. J is TRBJ1-2 and V is TRBV12-5; D remains unclear. The CDR3 runs to 12 residues. The germline gives CDR1 LGHNT, CDR2 FRNRAP. Trimming stripped 4 bases from V and 6 bases from J, with 9 bases between. CDR3 residues: CASGSGEDGYTF. The DNA for the CDR3 is TGTGCTAGTGGTTCCGGGGAGGATGGCTACACCTTC.

As concerns this clonotype: Relative to the germline gene, one junction end is altered; a read error may explain this. The chain carries TRBV11-2 and TRBJ2-1, with TRBD2 identical over 8 bases. Germline V gene data show CDR1 as SGHAT and CDR2 as FQNNGV. The CDR3 length is 15 residues. The CDR3 nucleotides read TGTGCCAGCAGCCTAAGCGGGAGCTACTACAATGAGCAGTTATTC. This gives the protein CASSLSGSYYNEQLF. The full variable domain, rest sourced from reference TRBV11-2 and TRBJ2-1, is EAGVAQSPRYKIIEKRQSVAFWCNPISGHATLYWYQQILGQGPKLLIQFQNNGVVDDSQLPKDRFSAERLKGVDSTLKIQPAKLEDSAVYLCASSLSGSYYNEQLFGPGTRLTVL.

As concerns this clonotype: Compared with germline, one end of the junction differs, possibly owing to a read error. The rearrangement links TRBV6-1 to TRBJ1-1; possibly TRBD1 for D (5 bases). Germline CDR1 is MNHNS and CDR2 is SASEGT. CDR3 size: 13 residues. In DNA, the CDR3 is TGCGCCAACAGTCAGAGCAGGGAGGGAAGAGCTTTCTTT. Amino acid sequence: CANSQSREGRAFF.

A remark on this clonotype: The conserved final phenylalanine or tryptophan is absent from the CDR3, which likely points to a read error. The chain joins TRBV7-9 to TRBJ2-5; TRBD1 agrees at 8 bases. V was clipped by 2 bases and J by 4 bases; unmatched bases: 6. The CDR3 has 15 residues. In germline, CDR1 is SEHNR, CDR2 FQNEAQ (reference sequence). In DNA form, the CDR3 reads TGTGCCAGCAGCTTAAGGACAGGGTACCTAGAGACCCAGTACCTC. It codes for CASSLRTGYLETQYL.